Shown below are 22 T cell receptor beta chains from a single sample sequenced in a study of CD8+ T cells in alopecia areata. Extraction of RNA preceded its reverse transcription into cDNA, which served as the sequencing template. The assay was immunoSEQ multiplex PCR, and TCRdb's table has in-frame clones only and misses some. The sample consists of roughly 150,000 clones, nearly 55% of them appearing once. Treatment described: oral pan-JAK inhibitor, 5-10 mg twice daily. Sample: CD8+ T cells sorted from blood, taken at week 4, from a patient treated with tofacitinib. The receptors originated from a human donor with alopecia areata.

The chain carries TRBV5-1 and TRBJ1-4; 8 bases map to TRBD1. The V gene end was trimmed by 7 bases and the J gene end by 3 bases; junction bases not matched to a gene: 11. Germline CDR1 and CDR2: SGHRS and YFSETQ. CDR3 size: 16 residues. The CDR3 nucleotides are TGCGCCAGCCGGAACAGGGGGTTGCAGGCTAATGAAAAACTGTTTTTT. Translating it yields CASRNRGLQANEKLFF. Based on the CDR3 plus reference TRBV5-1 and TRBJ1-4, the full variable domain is KAGVTQTPRYLIKTRGQQVTLSCSPISGHRSVSWYQQTPGQGLQFLFEYFSETQRNKGNFPGRFSGRQFSNSRSEMNVSTLELGDSALYLCASRNRGLQANEKLFFGSGTQLSVL.

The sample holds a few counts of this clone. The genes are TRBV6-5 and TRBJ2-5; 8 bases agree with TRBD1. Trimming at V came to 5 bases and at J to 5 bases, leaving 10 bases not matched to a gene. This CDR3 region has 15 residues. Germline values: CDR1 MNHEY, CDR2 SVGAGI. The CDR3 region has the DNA TGTGCCAGCAGTAGACTAGGACAGGGAGGCGAGACCCAGTACTTC. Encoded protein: CASSRLGQGGETQYF.

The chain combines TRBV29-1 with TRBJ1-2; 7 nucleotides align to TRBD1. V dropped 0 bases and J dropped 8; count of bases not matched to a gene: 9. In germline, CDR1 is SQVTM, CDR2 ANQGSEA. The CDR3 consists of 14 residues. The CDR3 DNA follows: TGCAGCGTTGAAGATTGGGAGGGGGCCGGAGGCTACACCTTC. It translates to CSVEDWEGAGGYTF.

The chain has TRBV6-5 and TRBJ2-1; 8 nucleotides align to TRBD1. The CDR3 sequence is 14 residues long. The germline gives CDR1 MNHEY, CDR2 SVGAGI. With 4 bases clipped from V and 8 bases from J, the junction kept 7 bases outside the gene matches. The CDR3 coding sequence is TGTGCCAGCAGTTCTTGGACAGGGTATGATGAGCAGTTCTTC. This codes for CASSSWTGYDEQFF.

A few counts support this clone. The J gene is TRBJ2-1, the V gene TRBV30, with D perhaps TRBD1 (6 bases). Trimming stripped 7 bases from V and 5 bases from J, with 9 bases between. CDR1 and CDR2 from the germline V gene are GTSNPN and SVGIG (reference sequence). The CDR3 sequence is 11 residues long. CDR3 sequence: CASDRNNEQFF. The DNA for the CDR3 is TGTGCCTCCGACAGGAACAATGAGCAGTTCTTC.

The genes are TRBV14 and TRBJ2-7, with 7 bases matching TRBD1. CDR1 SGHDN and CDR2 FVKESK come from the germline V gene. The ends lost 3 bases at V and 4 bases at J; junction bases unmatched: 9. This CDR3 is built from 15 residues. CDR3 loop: CASSHPMTGTYEQYF. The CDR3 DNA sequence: TGTGCCAGCAGCCACCCAATGACAGGGACGTACGAGCAGTACTTC.

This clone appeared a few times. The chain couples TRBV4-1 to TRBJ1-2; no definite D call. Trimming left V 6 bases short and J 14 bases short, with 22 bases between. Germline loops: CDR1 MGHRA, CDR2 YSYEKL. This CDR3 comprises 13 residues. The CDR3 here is CASSYNSGNPLTF. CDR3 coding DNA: TGCGCCAGCAGTTACAATTCGGGCAACCCGTTGACCTTC.

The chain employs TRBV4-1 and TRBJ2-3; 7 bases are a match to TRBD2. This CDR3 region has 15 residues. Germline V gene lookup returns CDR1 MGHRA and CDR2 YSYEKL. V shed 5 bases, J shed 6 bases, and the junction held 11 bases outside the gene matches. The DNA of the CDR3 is TGCGCCAGCAGCGCCCGGTCGGCGACTAGCGATACGCAGTATTTT. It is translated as CASSARSATSDTQYF.

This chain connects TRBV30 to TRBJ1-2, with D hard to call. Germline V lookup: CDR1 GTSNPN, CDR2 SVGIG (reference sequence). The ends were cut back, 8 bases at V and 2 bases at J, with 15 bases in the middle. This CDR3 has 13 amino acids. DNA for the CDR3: TGTGCCCGCCTCGAGACGGAAAACTATGGCTACACCTTC. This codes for CARLETENYGYTF.

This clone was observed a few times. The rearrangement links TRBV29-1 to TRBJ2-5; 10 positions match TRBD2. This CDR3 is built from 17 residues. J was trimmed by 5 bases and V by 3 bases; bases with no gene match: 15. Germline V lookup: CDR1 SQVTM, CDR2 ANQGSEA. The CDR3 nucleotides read TGCAGCGTTGAGGGGCTGACTAGCGGGCTACAGCAGGAGACCCAGTACTTC. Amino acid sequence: CSVEGLTSGLQQETQYF.

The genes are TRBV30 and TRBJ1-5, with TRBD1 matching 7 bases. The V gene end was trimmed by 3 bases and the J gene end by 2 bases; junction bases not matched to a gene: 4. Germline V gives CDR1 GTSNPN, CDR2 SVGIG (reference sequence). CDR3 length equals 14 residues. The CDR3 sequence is CAWSPGQRNQPQHF. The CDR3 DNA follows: TGTGCCTGGAGCCCGGGACAGCGCAATCAGCCCCAGCATTTT.

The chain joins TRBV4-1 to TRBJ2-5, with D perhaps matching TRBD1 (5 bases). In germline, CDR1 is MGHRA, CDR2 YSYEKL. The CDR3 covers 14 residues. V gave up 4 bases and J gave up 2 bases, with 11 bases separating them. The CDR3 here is CASSRREPQETQYF. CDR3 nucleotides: TGCGCCAGCAGCCGCAGGGAACCTCAAGAGACCCAGTACTTC.

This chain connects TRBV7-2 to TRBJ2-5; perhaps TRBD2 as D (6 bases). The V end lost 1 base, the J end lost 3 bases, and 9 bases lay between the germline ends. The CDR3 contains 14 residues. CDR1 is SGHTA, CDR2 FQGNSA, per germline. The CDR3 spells CASSLVTGEETQYF. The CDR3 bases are TGTGCCAGCAGCTTAGTGACGGGGGAAGAGACCCAGTACTTC.

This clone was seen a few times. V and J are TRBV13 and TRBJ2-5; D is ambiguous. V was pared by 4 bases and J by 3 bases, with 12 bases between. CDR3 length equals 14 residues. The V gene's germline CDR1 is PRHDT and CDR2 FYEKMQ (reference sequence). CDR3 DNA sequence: TGTGCCAGCAGCTCCCTCGCAGAGAAAGAGACCCAGTACTTC. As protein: CASSSLAEKETQYF.

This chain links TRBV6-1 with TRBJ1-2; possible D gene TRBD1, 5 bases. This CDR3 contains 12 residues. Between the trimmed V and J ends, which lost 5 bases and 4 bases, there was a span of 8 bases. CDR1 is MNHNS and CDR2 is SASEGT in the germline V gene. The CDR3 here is CASSSGVYGYTF. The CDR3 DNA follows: TGTGCCAGCAGTTCGGGGGTCTATGGCTACACCTTC.

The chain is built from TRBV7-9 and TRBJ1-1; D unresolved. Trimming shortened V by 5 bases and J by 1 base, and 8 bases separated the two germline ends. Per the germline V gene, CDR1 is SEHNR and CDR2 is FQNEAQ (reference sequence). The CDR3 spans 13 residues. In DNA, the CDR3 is TGTGCCAGCAGCGCCCCACAGAACACTGAAGCTTTCTTT. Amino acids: CASSAPQNTEAFF.

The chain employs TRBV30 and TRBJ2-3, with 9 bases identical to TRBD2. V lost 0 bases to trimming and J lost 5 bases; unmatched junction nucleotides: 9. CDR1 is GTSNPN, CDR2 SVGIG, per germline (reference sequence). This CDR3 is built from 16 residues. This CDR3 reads CAWSVIAGAAGDTQYF. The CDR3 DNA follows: TGTGCCTGGAGTGTAATAGCGGGGGCAGCGGGAGATACGCAGTATTTT.

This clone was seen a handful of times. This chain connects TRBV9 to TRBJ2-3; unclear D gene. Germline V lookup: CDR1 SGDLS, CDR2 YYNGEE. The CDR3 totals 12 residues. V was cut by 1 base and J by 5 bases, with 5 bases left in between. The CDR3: CASSVQEDTQYF. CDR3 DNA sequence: TGTGCCAGCAGCGTACAGGAAGATACGCAGTATTTT.

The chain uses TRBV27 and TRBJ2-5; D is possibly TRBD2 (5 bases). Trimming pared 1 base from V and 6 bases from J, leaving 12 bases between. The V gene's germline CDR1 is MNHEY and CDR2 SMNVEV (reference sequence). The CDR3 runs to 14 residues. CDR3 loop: CASSLFGDGKTQYF. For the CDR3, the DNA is TGTGCCAGCAGTTTATTTGGAGACGGGAAGACCCAGTACTTC.

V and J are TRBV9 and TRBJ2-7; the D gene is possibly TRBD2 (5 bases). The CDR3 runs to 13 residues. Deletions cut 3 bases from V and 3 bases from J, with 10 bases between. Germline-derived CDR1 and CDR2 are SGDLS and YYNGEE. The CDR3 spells CASSEGLHYEQYF. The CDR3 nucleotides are TGTGCCAGCAGCGAAGGACTCCACTACGAGCAGTACTTC.

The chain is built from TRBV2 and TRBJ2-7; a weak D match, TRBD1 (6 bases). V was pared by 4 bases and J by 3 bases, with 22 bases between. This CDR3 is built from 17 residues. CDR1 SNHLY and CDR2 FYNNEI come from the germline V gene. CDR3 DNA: TGTGCCAGCAGTGTAGTTCGTGTGGCTAGACAGGACTACGAGCAGTACTTC. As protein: CASSVVRVARQDYEQYF.

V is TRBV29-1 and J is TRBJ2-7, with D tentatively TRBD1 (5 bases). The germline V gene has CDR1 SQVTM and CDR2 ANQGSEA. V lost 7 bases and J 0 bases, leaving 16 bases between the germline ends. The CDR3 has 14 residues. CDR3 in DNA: TGCAGCGCAGGCCCGGACACGAGCTCCTACGAGCAGTACTTC. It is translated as CSAGPDTSSYEQYF.